Below are 15 T cell receptor beta chains sequenced from a single sample in a study of shared clonotypes between healthy human individuals. Sequencing was performed with immunoSEQ multiplex PCR; in TCRdb, only in-frame clones are kept and a portion is missing. Here the sample spans roughly 640,000 clones, 97% being singletons. The source material was naive CD4+ T cells sorted from blood. Subset of the sample: CD45RA+ positively selected. Receptors originate from a woman aged 25 to 39 in good health.

The chain has TRBV25-1 and TRBJ2-1; 11 positions agree with TRBD2. The CDR3 covers 17 residues. Germline loops: CDR1 MGHDK, CDR2 SYGVNS. With 0 bases clipped from V and 6 bases from J, the junction kept 7 bases outside the gene matches. The CDR3 DNA reads TGTGCCAGCAGTGAATATAATCTAGCGGGAGGTCGCAATGAGCAGTTCTTC. Its translation is CASSEYNLAGGRNEQFF.

V gene TRBV19 combines with J gene TRBJ2-2; 7 nucleotides match TRBD1. This CDR3 spans 16 amino acids. The germline V gene encodes CDR1 LNHDA and CDR2 SQIVND (reference sequence). The V segment lost 6 bases and the J segment 1 base; nucleotides outside the gene matches: 8. CDR3 sequence reads: CASRPSGTENTGELFF. CDR3 sequence (DNA): TGTGCCAGTAGACCCTCCGGGACAGAGAACACCGGGGAGCTGTTTTTT.

The gene calls are TRBV6-6 and TRBJ2-7; 7 bases are a match to TRBD1. The V gene end was trimmed by 6 bases and the J gene end by 0 bases; junction bases not matched to a gene: 2. This CDR3 has 13 residues. Germline lookup yields CDR1 MNHNY and CDR2 SVGAGI (reference sequence). The CDR3 reads CASRTGSSYEQYF. The CDR3 region has the DNA TGTGCCAGCAGGACAGGGAGCTCCTACGAGCAGTACTTC.

The chain links TRBV30 to TRBJ1-2; weak D call: TRBD1 (6 bases). There are 15 residues in the CDR3. Germline values: CDR1 GTSNPN, CDR2 SVGIG (reference sequence). With 7 bases removed from V and 2 bases from J, the gap between germline ends came to 20 bases. This CDR3 reads CAFLPGTPLNYGYTF. As DNA, the CDR3 is TGTGCCTTCCTCCCCGGGACACCTTTGAACTATGGCTACACCTTC.

The chain has TRBV5-6 and TRBJ2-7, with 10 positions matching TRBD2. Germline lookup yields CDR1 SGHDT and CDR2 YYEEEE. The CDR3 consists of 14 residues. The junction had 3 bases not matched to a gene; V was cut back by 3 bases and J by 3 bases. CDR3: CASSSLAGSYEQYF. The DNA for the CDR3 is TGTGCCAGCAGCTCACTAGCGGGGAGCTACGAGCAGTACTTC. Based on the CDR3 plus reference TRBV5-6 and TRBJ2-7, the full variable domain is DAGVTQSPTHLIKTRGQQVTLRCSPKSGHDTVSWYQQALGQGPQFIFQYYEEEERQRGNFPDRFSGHQFPNYSSELNVNALLLGDSALYLCASSSLAGSYEQYFGPGTRLTVT.

The chain uses TRBV30 and TRBJ1-1; TRBD1 matches 7 bases. With 2 bases clipped from V and 0 bases from J, the junction kept 6 bases outside the gene matches. The length of the CDR3 is 15 residues. Per the germline V gene, CDR1 is GTSNPN and CDR2 is SVGIG (reference sequence). DNA of the CDR3: TGTGCCTGGAGTCGAGGACAGGCCCTGAACACTGAAGCTTTCTTT. Its protein product is CAWSRGQALNTEAFF.

This chain connects TRBV6-5 to TRBJ2-7; 10 bases are shared with TRBD2. Trimming cost V 0 bases and J 3 bases; bases outside gene matches: 5. Germline V CDR1 and CDR2: MNHEY, SVGAGI. This CDR3 is built from 16 residues. Written as DNA, the CDR3 is TGTGCCAGCAGTTACTCGATGAGCGGGAGGGGCTACGAGCAGTACTTC. It yields the protein CASSYSMSGRGYEQYF.

The rearrangement joins TRBV25-1 to TRBJ2-1; D is undetermined. V was clipped by 0 bases and J by 3 bases, with 9 bases between them. CDR1 and CDR2 from the germline V gene are MGHDK and SYGVNS. The CDR3 contains 15 residues. The CDR3 bases are TGTGCCAGCAGTGAATATCAGAGCGTCTACAATGAGCAGTTCTTC. Protein product: CASSEYQSVYNEQFF.

The table lists this clone with a count of one. This chain uses TRBV28 with TRBJ1-1; D remains ambiguous. Germline CDR1 and CDR2: MDHEN and SYDVKM. V lost 2 bases and J lost 2, with 6 bases in between. The CDR3 is made up of 13 amino acids. CDR3 protein: CASSLEGNTEAFF. CDR3 in DNA: TGTGCCAGCAGTTTAGAAGGAAACACTGAAGCTTTCTTT.

This sequence joins TRBV5-1 and TRBJ2-5; D assignment may be TRBD1 or TRBD2 (5 bases each). Trimming shortened V by 4 bases and J by 2 bases, and 15 bases separated the two germline ends. Germline V CDR1 and CDR2: SGHRS, YFSETQ. The CDR3 extends over 15 amino acids. The CDR3 bases are TGCGCCAGCAGCCACCAGATGGGGGAACAAGAGACCCAGTACTTC. Its translation: CASSHQMGEQETQYF. Full variable domain (rest looked up from reference TRBV5-1 and TRBJ2-5): KAGVTQTPRYLIKTRGQQVTLSCSPISGHRSVSWYQQTPGQGLQFLFEYFSETQRNKGNFPGRFSGRQFSNSRSEMNVSTLELGDSALYLCASSHQMGEQETQYFGPGTRLLVL.

This chain joins TRBV21-1 and TRBJ1-5. TRBV21-1 is a pseudogene segment. This CDR3 is 13 amino acids long. This chain's CDR3 is CASSKARRDGQHF. CDR3 DNA: TGTGCCAGCAGCAAAGCTCGGAGAGACGGCCAGCATTTT.

The chain uses TRBV7-3 and TRBJ2-7, with D perhaps TRBD2 (5 bases). The CDR3 length is 12 residues. The germline V gene has CDR1 SGHTA and CDR2 FQGTGA. Trimming took off 3 bases at V and 7 bases at J, with 10 bases between the two ends. The CDR3 region is CASSFTPGEQYF. CDR3 bases: TGTGCCAGCAGCTTTACCCCGGGAGAGCAGTACTTC.

The rearrangement joins TRBV29-1 to TRBJ2-2; no definite D call. Germline assignment: CDR1 SQVTM and CDR2 ANQGSEA. CDR3 length: 14 amino acids. With 7 bases removed from V and 4 bases from J, the gap between germline ends came to 16 bases. CDR3 bases: TGCAGCGCCAGCCTTGGCGAACCCACCGGGGAGCTGTTTTTT. Encoded protein: CSASLGEPTGELFF.

The J gene is TRBJ1-4, the V gene TRBV28; D is ambiguous. Trimming removed 5 bases from V and 4 bases from J, with 5 bases in between. The length of the CDR3 is 12 residues. The V gene's germline CDR1 is MDHEN and CDR2 SYDVKM. The CDR3 region is CASSGGNEKLFF. CDR3 sequence (DNA): TGTGCCAGCAGTGGCGGTAATGAAAAACTGTTTTTT.

The chain links TRBV5-8 to TRBJ1-4; D not resolved. This CDR3 spans 15 amino acids. Between the trimmed V and J ends, which lost 0 bases and 0 bases, there was a span of 6 bases. Germline lookup yields CDR1 SGHTS and CDR2 YDEGEE. The CDR3 region has the DNA TGTGCCAGCAGCTTGGATGGGGCAACTAATGAAAAACTGTTTTTT. Protein sequence: CASSLDGATNEKLFF.